This is a list of T cell receptor beta chains from one sample in a study of metastatic and nonmetastatic thyroid tumors. TCRdb recomputed clones from the PCR reads via MiXCR. The table has about 2,000 clones, approximately 11% seen once. Material: tumor tissue. These receptors were obtained from a female donor with papillary thyroid cancer or a benign thyroid nodule (not recorded which). Some clones in this sample may be carry-over from other donors' samples. Both conserved end residues are part of each CDR3. D genes are given only for firm matches. Rows may omit the clone size; those that give it use once, few, many or a size class.

>TRBV20-1|many|.|TRBJ2-5
TGCAGTGCTTTTGAACTAGTTCTGGGGGAGACCCAGTACTTC
CSAFELVLGETQYF
>TRBV19|medium-sized|TRBD1|TRBJ2-7
TGTGCCAGTAGTATCCGGGACAGGCGGTACGAGCAGTACTTC
CASSIRDRRYEQYF
>TRBV20-1|many|TRBD2|TRBJ2-1
TGCAGTGCTAGAACACTAGCGGAGTGGGATGAGCAGTTCTTC
CSARTLAEWDEQFF
>TRBV9|medium-sized|TRBD2|TRBJ2-7
TGTGCCAGCAGCCCAAGGACTAGCGGGGTGTACGAGCAGTACTTC
CASSPRTSGVYEQYF
>TRBV6-2/TRBV6-3|medium-sized|.|TRBJ1-4
TGTGCCAGCAGTTTCGGGGACTGGCAAGAAAAACTGTTTTTT
CASSFGDWQEKLFF
>TRBV20-1|many|.|TRBJ1-1
TGCAGTGCTAACGTAGGGGCCACTGAAGCTTTCTTT
CSANVGATEAFF
>TRBV5-1|large|TRBD1|TRBJ2-3
TGCGCCAGCAGCCGTGGGACCGATGGACAGGGGCAGTATTTT
CASSRGTDGQGQYF
>TRBV11-2|medium-sized|TRBD1|TRBJ1-2
TGTGCCAGCAGCCCGGGACAGGAGAAGATTAACTATGGCTACACCTTC
CASSPGQEKINYGYTF
>TRBV19|medium-sized|.|TRBJ2-2
TGTGCCAGTAGTTCACAGGGAGAGGCCACCGGGGAGCTGTTTTTT
CASSSQGEATGELFF
>TRBV4-2|medium-sized|TRBD1|TRBJ2-7
TGTGCCAGCAGCCCGAACCCGGGACAGGGCGCACGAGAGCAGTACTTC
CASSPNPGQGAREQYF
>TRBV30|medium-sized|TRBD1|TRBJ1-5
TGTGCCTGGAGTATAACAGGGGCTAACAATCAGCCCCAGCATTTT
CAWSITGANNQPQHF
>TRBV27|many|.|TRBJ2-7
TGTGCCAGCAGTTCCGGACCGATCTCCGAGCAGTACTTC
CASSSGPISEQYF
>TRBV2|large|TRBD2|TRBJ2-7
TGTGCCAGCAGTGAGTCTAGCGGGAGATACGAGCAGTACTTC
CASSESSGRYEQYF
>TRBV5-1|.|.|TRBJ2-5
TGCGCCAGCAGCTTTGCCAGAGGCGGACAGAGGGAGACCCAGTACTTC
CASSFARGGQRETQYF
>TRBV13|many|.|TRBJ2-1
TGTGCCAGCAGCCTAAGATTTACTGAGCAGTTCTTC
CASSLRFTEQFF
>TRBV6-2/TRBV6-3|.|TRBD1|TRBJ1-1
TGTGCCAGCAGGAGACAGGGGGAAACTGAAGCTTTCTTT
CASRRQGETEAFF
>TRBV9|medium-sized|TRBD2|TRBJ2-3
TGTGCCAGCAGCGCGACTAGCGGGGGGACAGATACGCAGTATTTT
CASSATSGGTDTQYF
>TRBV4-2|many|.|TRBJ2-1
TGTGCCAGCAGCCAAGGGGGGCTGGGAGGGGGGGCATACAATGAGCAGTTCTTC
CASSQGGLGGGAYNEQFF
>TRBV5-1|few|TRBD1|TRBJ2-3
TGCGCCAGCAGCTTGGAGGGGACCGATGGACAGGGGCAGTATTTT
CASSLEGTDGQGQYF
>TRBV9|medium-sized|.|TRBJ2-6
TGTGCCAGCAGCGGCCCATTCAGGTCAGGATCTGGGGCCAACGTCCTGACTTTC
CASSGPFRSGSGANVLTF
>TRBV6-6|large|.|TRBJ2-7
TGTGCCAGCAGTTACGGACGGGGATTCTACGAGCAGTACTTC
CASSYGRGFYEQYF
>TRBV19|few|TRBD1|TRBJ1-5
TGTGCCAGTAGTATAGAATACAGGGGGAATCAGCCCCAGCATTTT
CASSIEYRGNQPQHF
>TRBV6-1|few|TRBD1|TRBJ2-3
TGTGCCAGCAGGGACGGGGGACAGGGAGATACGCAGTATTTT
CASRDGGQGDTQYF
>TRBV18|once|.|TRBJ2-7
TGTGCCAGCTCAGGGCTTACAGGGGAGGTCTACGAGCAGTACTTC
CASSGLTGEVYEQYF
>TRBV5-6|many|TRBD2|TRBJ2-1
TGTGCCAGCAGCTTCCGACTAGCGGGGGGGAATGAGCAGTTCTTC
CASSFRLAGGNEQFF